The subject of this entry is one T cell receptor beta chain. This clone's antigen is unknown. Base qualities are missing; no much larger clone stands one base away. Whole blood was collected in K2EDTA tubes by collaborating institutions according to the institutions' own protocols. Collaborator samples were shipped for TCRbeta analysis as frozen whole blood, isolated PBMCs, or DNA extracted from either sample type. The sample is drawn from a study of blood T cell repertoires in COVID-19 (dated by TCRdb to between 2020 and 2021). Regarding the complete study: Samples from collaborators originated in the United States, Italy and Spain and spanned both the acute and convalescent phases of COVID-19. The prospective study material was composed of cDNA or gDNA derived from T cells, B-cell-depleted T cells, or PBMCs. Subjects who had been exposed to COVID-19, were actively infected with it, or had recovered from it provided the deeply sampled blood TCRbeta repertoires that made up the dataset. The repertoires were released in a freely available public database intended as a resource for research on the immune response to SARS-CoV-2. Samples came from the ongoing ImmuneRACE study (first 160 participants) plus 1,254 subjects from 6 global collaborators. Nearly every sample came with metadata listing a de-identified subject ID, COVID-19 status, age in years and sex. Where HLA class I and class II types were available, the types were taken from metadata supplied by the sample provider, not from assay-based typing. Study-wide conclusions, independent of this receptor: How much clinical and demographic metadata was included differed by source and by participant, and the metadata was provided uncurated.

TCRbeta CDR3 regions were amplified from genomic DNA using the immunoSEQ Assay, a bias-controlled multiplex PCR. The published analysis was carried out like this. The number of nucleated cells in each sample was estimated from the amplification of reference gene primers within the assay. Sequence reads were collapsed and filtered to measure the absolute abundance of every unique TCRbeta CDR3 rearrangement. For each sample, productive Simpson clonality was calculated as the square root of Simpson's diversity index over productive rearrangements. TCRdb provides this immuneACCESS table in a form limited to in-frame rearrangements. Some clones are lacking; in checked studies, under half of them reflect an unresolved V gene, and why the rest are absent is not known. Clonal size and the V and J genes are those of that table, whereas D and trimming came from the DNA. Present in this sample are over 300,000 clones, 86% of which were seen just once. The top ten clones comprise about 1.7% of the sample.

V is shortened by 0 bases, J by 3 bases, and the region joining them spans 17 bases. The germline V gene supplies CDR1 SGHRS and CDR2 YFSETQ. The CDR3 contains 17 residues, cysteine and phenylalanine counted. Only CDR3 DNA is held: 51 bases, read in frame from base 1. Sequencing was performed on peripheral blood. The receptor was isolated from a woman aged 45-65 years with acute or convalescent COVID-19. The rearrangement joined TRBV5-1 to TRBJ2-3; perhaps TRBD2 is the D gene, with 6 bases matching. For the CDR3, the sequence is CASSLVRAEGLTDTQYF. The base sequence is TGCGCCAGCAGCTTGGTCCGGGCGGAGGGCTTGACAGATACGCAGTATTTT. Full variable domain (CDR3 extended with the reference TRBV5-1 and TRBJ2-3 proteins): KAGVTQTPRYLIKTRGQQVTLSCSPISGHRSVSWYQQTPGQGLQFLFEYFSETQRNKGNFPGRFSGRQFSNSRSEMNVSTLELGDSALYLCASSLVRAEGLTDTQYFGPGTRLTVL.